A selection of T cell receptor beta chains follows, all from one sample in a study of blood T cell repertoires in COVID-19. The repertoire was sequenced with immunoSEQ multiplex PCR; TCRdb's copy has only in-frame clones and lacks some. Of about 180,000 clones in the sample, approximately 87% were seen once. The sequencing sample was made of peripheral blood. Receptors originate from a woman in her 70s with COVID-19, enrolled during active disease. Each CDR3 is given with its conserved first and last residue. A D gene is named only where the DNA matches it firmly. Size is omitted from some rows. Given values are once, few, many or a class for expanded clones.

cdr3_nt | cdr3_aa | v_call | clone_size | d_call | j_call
TGTGCCAGCAGCGCGGGAGAAGATCGTAATGAGCAGTTCTTC | CASSAGEDRNEQFF | TRBV27 | NA | TRBD2 | TRBJ2-1
TGTGCCAGCAGCTTGAAGAATGAGGGTCACGAGCAGTACTTC | CASSLKNEGHEQYF | TRBV5-4 | NA | NA | TRBJ2-7
TGCGCCAGCAGCCGGACTAGCCTTCTATTGGATACGCAGTATTTT | CASSRTSLLLDTQYF | TRBV5-1 | NA | TRBD2 | TRBJ2-3
TGCGCCAGCAGCTTGTTTGGGAGGAGGACCTTAGAGACCCAGTACTTC | CASSLFGRRTLETQYF | TRBV5-1 | NA | NA | TRBJ2-5
TGCGCCAGCAGCCCCGGACAGGGAACAGATACGCAGTATTTT | CASSPGQGTDTQYF | TRBV5-1 | NA | TRBD1 | TRBJ2-3
TGTGCCACCAGCAGAGATTTAACAGGGAGTCAGCCCCAGCATTTT | CATSRDLTGSQPQHF | TRBV15 | NA | NA | TRBJ1-5
TGTGCCAGTAGTATTTCCGGACAGGGAGTATATGGCTACACCTTC | CASSISGQGVYGYTF | TRBV19 | few | TRBD1 | TRBJ1-2
TGTGCCAGCAGCCAAGTACTTTACAATGAGCAGTTCTTC | CASSQVLYNEQFF | TRBV4-2 | NA | NA | TRBJ2-1
TGTGCCAGCAGTCCGACAGGGCACAATCAGCCCCAGCATTTT | CASSPTGHNQPQHF | TRBV6-5 | NA | TRBD1 | TRBJ1-5
TGTGCCAGTAGTATTTGGGGACAGGGACATGGCTACACCTTC | CASSIWGQGHGYTF | TRBV19 | NA | TRBD1 | TRBJ1-2
TGTGCCAGCAGTGCGGTGGACAGGGGGCAAGTGCTGTTTTTT | CASSAVDRGQVLFF | TRBV27 | NA | TRBD1 | TRBJ1-4
TGTGCCAGCACTACTGCAGGGTTCACTGAAGCTTTCTTT | CASTTAGFTEAFF | TRBV12-3/TRBV12-4 | NA | NA | TRBJ1-1
TGTGCCAGCAGTCTCACCGGGCCAGCGGATCAGCCCCAGCATTTT | CASSLTGPADQPQHF | TRBV27 | NA | NA | TRBJ1-5
TGTGCCAGCAGTCCGTGGACTGCCCGCGACGACGAGCAGTACTTC | CASSPWTARDDEQYF | TRBV28 | NA | NA | TRBJ2-7
TGTGCCAGCTCACCTTCCAGGCAATCCTACAATGAGCAGTTCTTC | CASSPSRQSYNEQFF | TRBV18 | NA | NA | TRBJ2-1
TGTGCCAGCAGTGAATACAGGGGGACCCCGAACACTGAAGCTTTCTTT | CASSEYRGTPNTEAFF | TRBV2 | NA | TRBD1 | TRBJ1-1
TGTGCCAGCAGCCAACATCTGAGGGCGGGTGCTTTCTTT | CASSQHLRAGAFF | TRBV3-1/TRBV3-2 | NA | NA | TRBJ1-1
TGTGCCAGCAGCTCGCAGGGGGCCAACGTCCTGACTTTC | CASSSQGANVLTF | TRBV5-6 | once | NA | TRBJ2-6
TGTGCCATCAGTGAGTCCTATGGTACTCCTCCTAGGGAGACCCAGTACTTC | CAISESYGTPPRETQYF | TRBV10-3 | NA | NA | TRBJ2-5
TGTGCCAGCAGCCTCCAAGTCGGCACTGAAGCTTTCTTT | CASSLQVGTEAFF | TRBV13 | NA | NA | TRBJ1-1
TGCGCCAGCAGCCCCGGTGGGTCATCTAGCGGGACAGATACGCAGTATTTT | CASSPGGSSSGTDTQYF | TRBV4-3 | NA | TRBD2 | TRBJ2-3
TGTGCCAGCAGTTTAGCCCCGGAGACCCAGTACTTC | CASSLAPETQYF | TRBV12-3/TRBV12-4 | NA | NA | TRBJ2-5
TGTGCCAGCAGCCCTACCAGAGGCACCGGGGAGCTGTTTTTT | CASSPTRGTGELFF | TRBV7-3 | NA | NA | TRBJ2-2
TGTGCCAGCAGCTCAAACAGGGGGCGAGGTGAAAAACTGTTTTTT | CASSSNRGRGEKLFF | TRBV7-9 | NA | TRBD1 | TRBJ1-4
TGTGCCAGCAGTTACTCACAGGGAGGGGATGCTTTCTTT | CASSYSQGGDAFF | TRBV6-6 | NA | NA | TRBJ1-1
TGCGCCAGCAGCTTGGGTCCAGGGGTAGAGACCCAGTACTTC | CASSLGPGVETQYF | TRBV5-1 | NA | NA | TRBJ2-5
TGCGCCAGCCGAAATGTCCTAGGGGATTCACCCCTCCACTTT | CASRNVLGDSPLHF | TRBV5-1 | NA | NA | TRBJ1-6
TGCAGCGTTAGGGCGGGGTTTGGGCAGCCCCAGCATTTT | CSVRAGFGQPQHF | TRBV29-1 | NA | NA | TRBJ1-5
TGTGCCAGCAGTTACGGAGGACAGGGTAAGGCTTTCTTT | CASSYGGQGKAFF | TRBV6-5 | once | TRBD1 | TRBJ1-1
TGTGCCAGCAGCTTGGCCGTCCCCTACGAGCAGTACTTC | CASSLAVPYEQYF | TRBV5-5 | NA | NA | TRBJ2-7
TGTGCCAGCAGCTTAGCGTCGGGAAACACCATATATTTT | CASSLASGNTIYF | TRBV7-9 | NA | NA | TRBJ1-3
TGCGCCAGCAGCTTGCAGGGAAGGTCACCCCTCCACTTT | CASSLQGRSPLHF | TRBV5-1 | few | NA | TRBJ1-6
TGTGCCACCAGCAGAGCTTCGACACCTGGGCAGGGAAATTCACCCCTCCACTTT | CATSRASTPGQGNSPLHF | TRBV15 | few | NA | TRBJ1-6
TGTGCTAGCAGCTTAGGGGACAGGTGGGCTTTCTTT | CASSLGDRWAFF | TRBV7-7 | NA | TRBD1 | TRBJ1-1
TGTGCCAGCTCACCCGGGACTCCTTCCTTGAACGAGCAGTACTTC | CASSPGTPSLNEQYF | TRBV18 | NA | NA | TRBJ2-7
TGTGCCACCAGTGAAAATGGAGCCGGGACAGGGATCGAGCAGTACTTC | CATSENGAGTGIEQYF | TRBV24-1 | NA | TRBD1 | TRBJ2-7
TGTGCCAGCAGCTTAAGTAGGAACACTGAAGCTTTCTTT | CASSLSRNTEAFF | TRBV7-3 | NA | NA | TRBJ1-1
TGTGCCAGCAGCTTGGCAGGTCAGGGAGGCCACGAGCAGTACTTC | CASSLAGQGGHEQYF | TRBV5-6 | NA | NA | TRBJ2-7
TGTGCCATCAGTGAATCGGACAAGTACAATGAGCAGTTCTTC | CAISESDKYNEQFF | TRBV10-3 | NA | NA | TRBJ2-1
TGCGCCAGCAGCCCCCAATCAGGTGGCGGGAGCGCCTACGAGCAGTACTTC | CASSPQSGGGSAYEQYF | TRBV5-1 | NA | TRBD2 | TRBJ2-7
TGTGCCAGCAACCGACTAGCGGGGGCCTACAATGAGCAGTTCTTC | CASNRLAGAYNEQFF | TRBV6-5 | NA | TRBD2 | TRBJ2-1
TGTGCCAGCAGCCAAACGACAGATCAGCCCCAGCATTTT | CASSQTTDQPQHF | TRBV3-1/TRBV3-2 | NA | NA | TRBJ1-5
TGCAGCGGGGGACAGGGGACGGAGACCCAGTACTTC | CSGGQGTETQYF | TRBV29-1 | NA | TRBD1 | TRBJ2-5
TGTGCCAGTAGTAACGGCCAGGACACAGATACGCAGTATTTT | CASSNGQDTDTQYF | TRBV19 | once | NA | TRBJ2-3
TGCGCCAGCAGCCACGACACCACTAGCGGACCGGCCGGGGAGCTGTTTTTT | CASSHDTTSGPAGELFF | TRBV4-1 | NA | TRBD2 | TRBJ2-2
TGTGCCAGCAGCCCGTCAACGTACAGTCAGCCCCAGCATTTT | CASSPSTYSQPQHF | TRBV28 | NA | NA | TRBJ1-5
TGTGCCAGCAGTTACAGGACAGGGCCCCTCGAGCAGTACTTC | CASSYRTGPLEQYF | TRBV6-5 | NA | TRBD1 | TRBJ2-7
TGTGCCAGTACCCCTTCGACAGTCCAGAACACTGAAGCTTTCTTT | CASTPSTVQNTEAFF | TRBV19 | NA | NA | TRBJ1-1